This entry lists 27 T cell receptor beta chains sequenced from one sample in a study of blood T cells in healthy people across ages (dated by TCRdb to the mid-2010s). The library relied on 5' RACE. Sequencer: Illumina HiSeq 2500. A second PCR of about 6 to 12 cycles was run with a J-beta primer mix and a sample-barcoded 5' primer. The public reads were quality trimmed at Q25 with fastp and then assembled into clones with MiXCR by TCRdb, keeping productive beta chains. Each entry is one CDR3 protein sequence, shown with its most common DNA and genes. The sample has 700,000 to 950,000 distinct CDR3 sequences on record, 43% of them singletons. The leading ten clones occupy about 20% of the sample. Source material: blood. These receptors all stem from a woman aged 55-69 years in good health.

The table lists this clonotype with a few counts. The J gene is TRBJ2-1, the V gene TRBV20-1; TRBD2 aligns across 13 bases. Germline CDR1 reads DFQATT; CDR2 reads SNEGSKA (reference sequence). V was pared by 3 bases and J by 0 bases, with 8 bases of the junction left unmatched. The CDR3 has 18 residues. The CDR3 DNA reads TGCAGTGCTAGGGGGAGACTAGCGGGAGGTAGCTCCTACAATGAGCAGTTCTTC. It codes for CSARGRLAGGSSYNEQFF.

This clonotype has a handful of counts. The rearrangement uses TRBV20-1 and TRBJ1-1, with D maybe TRBD1 (6 bases). From germline, CDR1 is DFQATT and CDR2 SNEGSKA (reference sequence). The CDR3 extends over 15 amino acids. V was cut by 5 bases and J by 3 bases, with 19 bases left in between. The CDR3 here is CSAPWPRGRDTEAFF. CDR3 coding DNA: TGCAGTGCTCCCTGGCCCCGGGGGCGGGACACTGAAGCTTTCTTT.

The chain is built from TRBV4-2 and TRBJ2-1, with TRBD1 matching 7 bases. Trimming cost V 2 bases and J 0 bases; bases outside gene matches: 10. The CDR3 has 18 residues. Germline values: CDR1 LGHNA, CDR2 YNFKEQ. The CDR3 nucleotides read TGTGCCAGCAGCCAACCTCAGACAGGGTCTGGCTCCTACAATGAGCAGTTCTTC. Amino acids: CASSQPQTGSGSYNEQFF.

This clonotype was recorded a few times. A junction boundary mismatches the germline segment, possibly from a read error. This chain connects TRBV7-2 to TRBJ1-1; D gene ambiguous. The CDR3 length is 14 residues. The V gene's germline CDR1 is SGHTA and CDR2 FQGNSA. DNA of the CDR3: TGTGCCAGCAGTTTAGCGCGGGGGAACACTGAAGCTTTCTTT. Translating it yields CASSLARGNTEAFF.

The CDR3 loop is CASSAGTGGNQPQHF. The CDR3 DNA sequence: TGTGCCAGCAGTGCTGGGACAGGGGGTAATCAGCCCCAGCATTTT. The chain has TRBV2 and TRBJ1-5; 11 positions agree with TRBD1. From germline, CDR1 is SNHLY and CDR2 FYNNEI. The CDR3 has 15 amino acids. The trim removed 4 bases at V and 4 bases at J, leaving 3 bases unmatched.

The chain recombines TRBV18 with TRBJ1-2; the D is unclear. The V end was cut by 5 bases, the J end by 3 bases, with 13 bases between. This CDR3 region has 14 residues. Looked up from germline, CDR1 is KGHSH and CDR2 is LQKENI. CDR3 DNA sequence: TGTGCCAGCTCAACGACCATGGCGGACTATGGCTACACCTTC. Protein product: CASSTTMADYGYTF.

In the case of this clonotype: A much larger clonotype is one base distant, so this may be a read error. The chain links TRBV20-1 to TRBJ2-3; D is ambiguous. This CDR3 is built from 12 residues. Looked up from germline, CDR1 is DFQATT and CDR2 is SNEGSKA (reference sequence). The CDR3 spells CSARDRTDTQSF. CDR3 coding DNA: TGCAGTGCTAGAGATCGAACAGATACGCAGTCTTTT.

The rearrangement links TRBV27 to TRBJ2-1; 9 nucleotides line up with TRBD2. CDR3 length equals 15 residues. With 8 bases clipped from V and 6 bases from J, the junction kept 11 bases outside the gene matches. Germline V gene sequence: CDR1 MNHEY, CDR2 SMNVEV (reference sequence). CDR3 amino acids: CASFYEAGGSNEQFF. DNA for the CDR3: TGTGCCAGCTTCTATGAAGCGGGAGGTTCCAATGAGCAGTTCTTC.

DNA for the CDR3: TGTGCCAGCAGCGGAGCCGGGACAGCTTATAATTCACCCCTCCACTTT. Encoded protein: CASSGAGTAYNSPLHF. The V and J genes are TRBV5-6 and TRBJ1-6; 7 bases fit TRBD1. The germline CDR1 and CDR2 sequences are SGHDT and YYEEEE. The CDR3 extends over 16 amino acids. Trimming at V came to 4 bases and at J to 4 bases, leaving 8 bases not matched to a gene.

This clonotype has ten or more counts. The rearrangement links TRBV4-3 to TRBJ2-1; TRBD2 matches 7 bases. J gave up 9 bases and V 0 bases, and 2 bases lay outside the gene matches. Germline loops: CDR1 LGHNA, CDR2 YSLEER. The CDR3 has 13 amino acids. CDR3 amino acids: CASSQELASEQFF. DNA for the CDR3: TGCGCCAGCAGCCAAGAACTAGCGAGTGAGCAGTTCTTC.

This clonotype was seen ten or more times. The chain links TRBV7-2 to TRBJ2-1; D possibly corresponds to TRBD2 (6 bases). Germline values: CDR1 SGHTA, CDR2 FQGNSA. The CDR3 is 15 residues long. Trimming shortened V by 5 bases and J by 0 bases, and 11 bases separated the two germline ends. The chain's CDR3 is CASSQSGDSYNEQFF. The CDR3, as DNA: TGTGCCAGCAGCCAGTCGGGGGACTCCTACAATGAGCAGTTCTTC. Together with reference TRBV7-2 and TRBJ2-1, the CDR3 gives the full variable domain: GAGVSQSPSNKVTEKGKDVELRCDPISGHTALYWYRQSLGQGLEFLIYFQGNSAPDKSGLPSDRFSAERTGGSVSTLTIQRTQQEDSAVYLCASSQSGDSYNEQFFGPGTRLTVL.

V and J are TRBV29-1 and TRBJ1-2, with a weak D call TRBD1 (6 bases). Trimming left V 8 bases short and J 5 bases short, with 15 bases between. CDR3 size: 12 residues. Germline V gene data show CDR1 as SQVTM and CDR2 as ANQGSEA. In DNA, the CDR3 is TGCAGCTTTGGGCCGCAGGGGTATGGCTACACCTTC. Residues: CSFGPQGYGYTF.

This rearrangement joins TRBV12-3 or TRBV12-4 to TRBJ2-7; D remains ambiguous. Deletions cut 6 bases from V and 4 bases from J, with 13 bases between. This CDR3 is built from 13 residues. CDR3 sequence: CASSYINSYEQYF. The CDR3 DNA reads as TGTGCCAGCAGCTATATCAACAGTTACGAGCAGTACTTC.

In its sample, this clonotype was seen a few times. The DNA for the CDR3 is TGCAGTGCTAGAGGGACGGGACAGGCGACTGAAGCTTTCTTT. It specifies CSARGTGQATEAFF. The chain combines TRBV20-1 with TRBJ1-1, with 8 bases identical to TRBD1. The CDR3 covers 14 residues. Trimming removed 1 base from V and 5 bases from J; junction bases left unmatched: 6. The germline gives CDR1 DFQATT, CDR2 SNEGSKA (reference sequence).

This clonotype came up many times. The rearrangement links TRBV29-1 to TRBJ2-1, with D possibly being TRBD1 (5 bases). The V gene lost 4 bases and the J gene lost 2 bases, with 12 bases spanning the gap. The germline V gene encodes CDR1 SQVTM and CDR2 ANQGSEA. This CDR3 contains 14 residues. CDR3 DNA sequence: TGCAGCGTTGTAGGGGATATTGCCTACAATGAGCAGTTCTTC. This encodes CSVVGDIAYNEQFF.

V and J are TRBV6-2 or TRBV6-3 and TRBJ2-7; D not certain. CDR1 and CDR2 from the germline V gene are MNHEY and SVGEGT. V lost 6 bases, J lost 2 bases, and 8 bases lay in between. The CDR3 has 12 residues. The CDR3 here is CASSHYTYEQYF. CDR3 nucleotide sequence: TGTGCCAGCAGCCACTATACCTACGAGCAGTACTTC.

This clonotype turned up a few times. The chain uses TRBV5-1 and TRBJ2-5; 7 bases are shared with TRBD2. Germline CDR1 is SGHRS and CDR2 is YFSETQ. Trimming took 0 bases from V and 0 from J; bases not matched to a gene: 5. This CDR3 is built from 16 residues. This CDR3 is CASSLAGLSYQETQYF. The CDR3 coding sequence is TGCGCCAGCAGCTTGGCGGGACTATCGTACCAAGAGACCCAGTACTTC. The full variable domain, its missing parts supplied by reference TRBV5-1 and TRBJ2-5, is KAGVTQTPRYLIKTRGQQVTLSCSPISGHRSVSWYQQTPGQGLQFLFEYFSETQRNKGNFPGRFSGRQFSNSRSEMNVSTLELGDSALYLCASSLAGLSYQETQYFGPGTRLLVL.

This clonotype occurred once. The rearrangement joins TRBV30 to TRBJ2-3; 7 bases map to TRBD2. From germline, CDR1 is GTSNPN and CDR2 SVGIG (reference sequence). The CDR3 has 15 residues. Trimming took 0 bases from V and 1 from J; bases not matched to a gene: 4. CDR3 coding DNA: TGTGCCTGGAGTGTACACACTAGCGGCACAGATACGCAGTATTTT. It translates to CAWSVHTSGTDTQYF.

The chain couples TRBV20-1 to TRBJ2-3; either TRBD1 or TRBD2 may fit D (5 bases each). CDR3 length equals 14 residues. V shed 4 bases and J shed 1 base, with 12 bases lying between them. Per the germline V gene, CDR1 is DFQATT and CDR2 is SNEGSKA (reference sequence). The CDR3, as DNA: TGCAGTGCTAAAGAGGGGATTCGCACAGATACGCAGTATTTT. It translates to CSAKEGIRTDTQYF.

This chain joins TRBV4-3 and TRBJ1-5; D is perhaps TRBD1 (6 bases). Germline lookup yields CDR1 LGHNA and CDR2 YSLEER. The CDR3 has 13 residues. Trimming removed 4 bases at V and 4 bases at J, with 8 bases between. CDR3 nucleotide sequence: TGCGCCAGCAGCCGCGGACAGAATCAGCCCCAGCATTTT. Translation: CASSRGQNQPQHF.

This clonotype showed up just a few times. The chain employs TRBV4-2 and TRBJ1-5, with 11 bases identical to TRBD1. This CDR3 comprises 17 residues. Trimming at V came to 0 bases and at J to 0 bases, leaving 1 base not matched to a gene. From germline, CDR1 is LGHNA and CDR2 YNFKEQ. Here the CDR3 DNA reads TGTGCCAGCAGCCAAGACGGACAGGGGGCTAGCAATCAGCCCCAGCATTTT. This translates into CASSQDGQGASNQPQHF.

The table lists this clonotype with a few counts. The chain joins TRBV6-2 or TRBV6-3 to TRBJ2-7; D is perhaps TRBD1 (6 bases). Trimming cost V 4 bases and J 12 bases, with 10 bases left between them. In germline, CDR1 is MNHEY, CDR2 SVGEGT. The CDR3 sequence is 10 residues long. The CDR3 sequence: CASSSGTPYF. CDR3 DNA sequence: TGTGCCAGCAGTTCCGGGACACCGTACTTC.

The rearrangement uses TRBV29-1 and TRBJ2-1; the D call may be TRBD1 or TRBD2 (5 bases each). Trimming cost V 7 bases and J 5 bases, with 18 bases left between them. CDR3 size: 14 residues. The germline V gene encodes CDR1 SQVTM and CDR2 ANQGSEA. The CDR3 bases are TGCAGCGCCACGAAAAGAGGGGCGAACAATGAGCAGTTCTTC. Translation gives CSATKRGANNEQFF.

This chain uses TRBV11-2 with TRBJ2-7; D gene uncertain. The germline V gene has CDR1 SGHAT and CDR2 FQNNGV. The CDR3 covers 15 residues. Trimming shortened V by 6 bases and J by 0 bases, and 15 bases separated the two germline ends. DNA for the CDR3: TGTGCCAGCAGTTACTCTGCAGGTCTCTCCTACGAGCAGTACTTC. Translated: CASSYSAGLSYEQYF.

This clonotype was counted a single time. J is TRBJ2-3 and V is TRBV18; 10 nucleotides align to TRBD2. V gave up 2 bases and J gave up 4 bases; unmatched junction bases: 6. CDR1 KGHSH and CDR2 LQKENI come from the germline V gene. The CDR3 covers 16 residues. CDR3 nucleotides: TGTGCCAGCTCACCATACGATAGCGGGGGGTCAGATACGCAGTATTTT. Protein sequence: CASSPYDSGGSDTQYF.

This chain uses TRBV7-2 with TRBJ2-7; the D gene is possibly TRBD2 (5 bases). This CDR3 is built from 12 residues. V lost 7 bases, J lost 4 bases, and 11 bases lay in between. Germline V gene data show CDR1 as SGHTA and CDR2 as FQGNSA. CDR3 loop: CASTSSGYEQYF. CDR3 bases: TGTGCCAGCACCTCATCGGGGTACGAGCAGTACTTC.

V and J are TRBV4-2 and TRBJ2-1; maybe TRBD2 (6 bases). CDR3 length equals 18 residues. Germline assignment: CDR1 LGHNA and CDR2 YNFKEQ. With 2 bases removed from V and 6 bases from J, the gap between germline ends came to 23 bases. CDR3 loop: CASSQNLKLGGYSNEQFF. The CDR3 region has the DNA TGTGCCAGCAGCCAAAACCTCAAGCTGGGAGGCTATTCCAATGAGCAGTTCTTC.